This T cell receptor (beta chain) was captured by sequencing in a study of cytomegalovirus exposure and HLA in healthy donors. General observations from the study: Productive status was seen about 90% or about 30% of the time for most TCR beta V segments in an earlier analysis. A later analysis found most CMV-associated TCR beta chains apparently HLA-restricted.

Both 60 Vbeta primers and 13 Jbeta primers went into the PCR. Generated by immunoSEQ multiplex PCR, the TCRdb table keeps only in-frame clones and is missing some. Among about 120,000 clones, about 80% were seen once, and the ten largest hold less than 5.5%. As for this clone: Its target is unknown.

Sequencing used PBMCs. The clonotype originates from a man between 45 and 60 years old in good health and CMV-seropositive.

The CDR3 nucleotides are TGTGCCAGCAGGCGTGAAGAGACCCAGTACTTC. As protein: CASRREETQYF. V is TRBV7-2 and J is TRBJ2-5; D is unresolved. In germline, CDR1 is SGHTA, CDR2 FQGNSA. This CDR3 spans 11 amino acids. Trimming pared 6 bases from V and 3 bases from J, leaving 5 bases between.